Detailed here is one TCR beta chain. Its target is not known. Other DNA sequences in the same sample also yield this CDR3. The data are from a study of chemoradiotherapy in HPV16-positive cancers. General observations from the study: HPV-responsive T-cell expansion during chemoradiotherapy was linked to improved recurrence-free survival in HPV16-positive patients. Candidate HPV-specific clones and E7-related TCR motifs grew in tumor during treatment.

Over chemoradiotherapy, repertoires were sampled more than once. V was pared by 1 base and J by 0 bases, with 6 bases between. Germline V gene sequence: CDR1 MNHEY, CDR2 SVGAGI. The CDR3 runs 14 residues. Profiled with immunoSEQ multiplex PCR; TCRdb holds only in-frame clones, not every one. Here the sample spans about 15,000 clones, roughly nine tenths being singletons. J is TRBJ1-1 and V is TRBV6-5; D might be TRBD1 (5 bases). The sequences come from tumor tissue, collected from a patient who underwent chemoradiotherapy. This sequence originates from a human donor with HPV-associated anogenital cancer. CDR3 sequence reads: CASSYWGVNTEAFF. The CDR3, as DNA: TGTGCCAGCAGTTACTGGGGGGTGAACACTGAAGCTTTCTTT.